The 21 T cell receptor beta chains given below trace back to one sample, sequenced in a study of cytomegalovirus exposure and HLA in healthy donors (dated by TCRdb to 2017 to 2019). The library was produced with the immunoSEQ multiplex PCR assay. A mixture of 60 forward primers for TCR Vbeta segments and 13 reverse primers for TCR Jbeta segments was used in the multiplex PCR. TCRdb retrieved this table from immuneACCESS and kept in-frame rearrangements only. Not all clones are present; in checked studies, unresolved V genes account for under half, and no reason is known for the remainder. This sample lists 110,000 or so clones; more than 65% were detected once. 1.4% to 1.5% of the sample is in the top ten clones. The sequencing input was PBMCs. The receptors were gathered from a young woman in good health and CMV-seronegative.

The rearrangement joins TRBV2 to TRBJ2-1, with 7 bases aligning to TRBD1. This CDR3 has 13 amino acids. In germline, CDR1 is SNHLY, CDR2 FYNNEI. V shed 5 bases and J 14 bases; nucleotides not matched to a gene: 12. DNA for the CDR3: TGTGCCAGCAGTTCGTTATACAGGGGAACTAAGTTCTTC. Translated, it gives CASSSLYRGTKFF.

CDR3 region: CASSLVAGAGNTIYF. The DNA of the CDR3 is TGCGCCAGCAGCTTGGTCGCAGGTGCTGGAAACACCATATATTTT. This rearrangement joins TRBV5-1 to TRBJ1-3; D ambiguous. The CDR3 length is 15 residues. Trimming took 0 bases from V and 2 from J, leaving 9 bases between them. Looked up from germline, CDR1 is SGHRS and CDR2 is YFSETQ.

This chain uses TRBV6-5 with TRBJ2-1, with TRBD2 matching 8 bases. The ends lost 0 bases at V and 14 bases at J; junction bases unmatched: 6. The CDR3 is made up of 13 amino acids. The germline V gene has CDR1 MNHEY and CDR2 SVGAGI. The DNA of the CDR3 is TGTGCCAGCAGTTACTCTACCGGGGGGGCTAAGTTCTTC. Its translation is CASSYSTGGAKFF.

V is TRBV18 and J is TRBJ2-3; tentative D call: TRBD2 (5 bases). CDR3 length: 15 amino acids. Germline lookup yields CDR1 KGHSH and CDR2 LQKENI. Trimming cost V 1 base and J 2 bases, with 10 bases left between them. This CDR3 is CASSPLRGYTDTQYF. The CDR3 bases are TGTGCCAGCTCACCACTCCGAGGGTACACAGATACGCAGTATTTT. The full variable domain, completed using reference TRBV18 and TRBJ2-3, is NAGVMQNPRHLVRRRGQEARLRCSPMKGHSHVYWYRQLPEEGLKFMVYLQKENIIDESGMPKERFSAEFPKEGPSILRIQQVVRGDSAAYFCASSPLRGYTDTQYFGPGTRLTVL.

This chain uses TRBV4-1 with TRBJ1-4; D unresolved. The CDR3 extends over 17 amino acids. Germline CDR1 reads MGHRA; CDR2 reads YSYEKL. Trimming stripped 4 bases from V and 2 bases from J, with 17 bases between. The CDR3 DNA reads TGCGCCAGCAGCCGGATCGTCGCAGGCTCCACTAATGAAAAACTGTTTTTT. Protein product: CASSRIVAGSTNEKLFF.

The chain is built from TRBV27 and TRBJ1-2; no clear D. The CDR3 has 13 amino acids. Trimming pared 2 bases from V and 7 bases from J, leaving 11 bases between. Germline lookup yields CDR1 MNHEY and CDR2 SMNVEV (reference sequence). CDR3 in amino acids: CASSLRPGAGYTF. DNA of the CDR3: TGTGCCAGCAGTTTAAGGCCAGGTGCTGGCTACACCTTC.

The chain combines TRBV6-1 with TRBJ2-7; weak D call: TRBD2 (6 bases). The V gene's germline CDR1 is MNHNS and CDR2 SASEGT. This CDR3 contains 13 residues. Trimming pared 3 bases from V and 4 bases from J, leaving 10 bases between. CDR3 sequence: CASSDTSRYEQYF. CDR3 DNA: TGTGCCAGCAGTGATACTAGCCGGTACGAGCAGTACTTC.

This chain connects TRBV6-4 to TRBJ2-1, with D possibly matching TRBD2 (5 bases). Trimming took off 5 bases at V and 4 bases at J, with 12 bases between the two ends. CDR3 size: 14 residues. Looked up from germline, CDR1 is MRHNA and CDR2 is SNTAGT. The CDR3 nucleotides are TGTGCCAGCAGTATAGCCGCGGGTTACAATGAGCAGTTCTTC. It translates to CASSIAAGYNEQFF.

The J gene is TRBJ2-3, the V gene TRBV5-4; the D gene is possibly TRBD1 (9 bases). Per the germline V gene, CDR1 is SGHNT and CDR2 is YYREEE (reference sequence). CDR3 size: 16 residues. Between the trimmed V and J ends, which lost 4 bases and 3 bases, there was a span of 18 bases. In DNA, the CDR3 is TGTGCCAGCAGCCCGGGGGGGGGACAGGGAACAGATACGCAGTATTTT. Protein product: CASSPGGGQGTDTQYF.

The chain employs TRBV7-6 and TRBJ2-5, with TRBD2 matching 9 bases. The J call may be wrong; the DNA end is better matched by TRBJ2-7. The CDR3 extends over 15 amino acids. Per germline, CDR1 SGHVS and CDR2 FNYEAQ. The CDR3 coding sequence is TGTGCCAGCAGCCCGTTGAGTAGCGGGAGCCACGAGCAGTACTTC. Translating gives CASSPLSSGSHEQYF.

This chain joins TRBV5-1 and TRBJ2-5, with 7 bases aligning to TRBD2. The CDR3 runs 15 residues. CDR1 and CDR2 from the germline V gene are SGHRS and YFSETQ. V lost 4 bases to trimming and J lost 5 bases; unmatched junction nucleotides: 11. The CDR3 sequence: CASSLRLAKGETQYF. The CDR3 DNA reads TGCGCCAGCAGCCTCCGACTAGCAAAGGGGGAGACCCAGTACTTC.

In regard to this clone: Other DNA sequences in the sample encode the same CDR3. The rearrangement links TRBV18 to TRBJ1-2; D uncertain. Germline V gene sequence: CDR1 KGHSH, CDR2 LQKENI. The CDR3 has 13 amino acids. The V end lost 2 bases, the J end lost 3 bases, and 7 bases lay between the germline ends. CDR3 region: CASSPSRDYGYTF. For the CDR3, the DNA is TGTGCCAGCTCACCAAGCCGAGACTATGGCTACACCTTC.

V is TRBV7-8 and J is TRBJ1-6, with 7 bases that match TRBD1. Germline V gene lookup returns CDR1 SGHVS and CDR2 FQNEAQ. The CDR3 runs 14 residues. V trimming: 3 bases; J trimming: 14 bases; junction bases outside the gene matches: 10. The CDR3 nucleotides are TGTGCCAGCAGCTTTAAAACGACAGGGAGGACCCTCCACTTT. This codes for CASSFKTTGRTLHF. Full variable domain (rest looked up from reference TRBV7-8 and TRBJ1-6): GAGVSQSPRYKVAKRGQDVALRCDPISGHVSLFWYQQALGQGPEFLTYFQNEAQLDKSGLPSDRFFAERPEGSVSTLKIQRTQQEDSAVYLCASSFKTTGRTLHFGNGTRLTVT.

This clone has a handful of counts. The V call is TRBV6-6, the J call TRBJ1-1, with D perhaps matching TRBD1 (5 bases). Germline V gene sequence: CDR1 MNHNY, CDR2 SVGAGI (reference sequence). V lost 0 bases and J 4 bases, leaving 12 bases between the germline ends. The CDR3 runs to 15 residues. CDR3: CASSYSPQRGTEAFF. The CDR3 nucleotides are TGTGCCAGCAGTTACTCCCCACAAAGGGGCACTGAAGCTTTCTTT.

The chain recombines TRBV2 with TRBJ2-3; D not certain. This CDR3 region has 14 residues. From germline, CDR1 is SNHLY and CDR2 FYNNEI. The V end was cut by 7 bases, the J end by 4 bases, with 15 bases between. CDR3: CASTPRGVSDTQYF. The CDR3 DNA reads TGTGCCAGCACTCCTAGAGGTGTATCAGATACGCAGTATTTT.

In its sample, this clone was seen a few times. The chain joins TRBV10-2 to TRBJ1-6; D perhaps matches TRBD1 (5 bases). Germline V gives CDR1 WSHSY, CDR2 SAAADI. This CDR3 region has 13 residues. Trimming took off 6 bases at V and 8 bases at J, with 11 bases between the two ends. Written as DNA, the CDR3 is TGCGCCAGCAGGCAGGGTGTTTATTCACCCCTCCACTTT. It yields the protein CASRQGVYSPLHF.

In the case of this clone: A junction end diverges from the germline sequence, so it may reflect a read error. The genes are TRBV7-9 and TRBJ2-7; 10 positions match TRBD1. Germline CDR1 SEHNR, CDR2 FQNEAQ (reference sequence). The length of the CDR3 is 18 residues. The CDR3 DNA sequence: TGTTCCAGCAGCTTCTATCCGATCGACAGGGGGCGAACCTACGAGCAGTACTTC. Its translation is CSSSFYPIDRGRTYEQYF.

The count of this clone is one. The CDR3 does not close with the conserved phenylalanine or tryptophan, likely indicating a read error. The J gene is TRBJ2-3, the V gene TRBV5-4; no reliable D call. Germline-derived CDR1 and CDR2 are SGHNT and YYREEE (reference sequence). CDR3 length equals 12 residues. V gave up 5 bases and J gave up 6 bases, with 10 bases separating them. The CDR3 protein is CASSLSGDTQYL. CDR3 nucleotides: TGTGCCAGCAGTCTCTCAGGCGATACGCAGTATCTT.

The chain links TRBV19 to TRBJ1-3; D call uncertain. V lost 4 bases and J 0 bases, leaving 13 bases between the germline ends. Germline loops: CDR1 LNHDA, CDR2 SQIVND (reference sequence). This CDR3 contains 16 residues. The CDR3 reads CASSRAGIYSGNTIYF. The CDR3 DNA follows: TGTGCCAGTAGTAGGGCCGGGATTTACTCTGGAAACACCATATATTTT.

V gene TRBV5-4 combines with J gene TRBJ2-4, with TRBD1 matching over 9 bases. The CDR3 covers 14 residues. Trimming took 4 bases from V and 7 from J; bases not matched to a gene: 6. Germline V lookup: CDR1 SGHNT, CDR2 YYREEE (reference sequence). Written as DNA, the CDR3 is TGTGCCAGCAGCCTCCGGACAGGGGTGAACATTCAGTACTTC. Encoded protein: CASSLRTGVNIQYF.

CDR3 DNA sequence: TGTGCCAGCAGCTCTCGGGGTACTAGCGGTCGCTTTGGGGAGCTGTTTTTT. Translating it yields CASSSRGTSGRFGELFF. The V call is TRBV7-9, the J call TRBJ2-2; TRBD2 agrees at 8 bases. Germline-derived CDR1 and CDR2 are SEHNR and FQNEAQ (reference sequence). The CDR3 runs 17 residues. V trimming: 4 bases; J trimming: 8 bases; junction bases outside the gene matches: 15. The full variable domain, its missing parts supplied by reference TRBV7-9 and TRBJ2-2, is DTGVSQNPRHKITKRGQNVTFRCDPISEHNRLYWYRQTLGQGPEFLTYFQNEAQLEKSRLLSDRFSAERPKGSFSTLEIQRTEQGDSAMYLCASSSRGTSGRFGELFFGEGSRLTVL.